The rows below give T cell receptor beta chains drawn from one sample of a study of blood T cell repertoires in COVID-19. Repertoires were generated with immunoSEQ multiplex PCR, while TCRdb's copy carries only in-frame clones and drops some. The table lists 85,000 to 100,000 clones, around 81% of them singletons. Material: peripheral blood. The receptors originated from a man older than 75 with COVID-19, enrolled during active disease. The CDR3 runs from the conserved cysteine through the conserved F or W.

J gene,V gene,CDR3 protein
TRBJ1-1,TRBV6-1,CASSGLQGFVSTEAFF
TRBJ2-7,TRBV18,CASSPWDRAYEQYF
TRBJ2-1,TRBV7-3,CASSSPSGEQFF
TRBJ1-1,TRBV18,CASSSGSTEAFF
TRBJ1-1,TRBV12-3/TRBV12-4,CASSFVSYTEAFF
TRBJ1-5,TRBV15,CATKQGANSNQPQHF
TRBJ2-2,TRBV12-3/TRBV12-4,CASSATRTGELFF
TRBJ1-6,TRBV18,CASSPPQADSPLHF
TRBJ2-7,TRBV9,CASSVEATGAYEQYF
TRBJ1-2,TRBV18,CASSMGQNNYGYTF
TRBJ1-2,TRBV6-1,CASSEAGQGGDYGYTF
TRBJ2-3,TRBV5-8,CASSSGTSGARTDTQYF
TRBJ2-5,TRBV27,CASSGHLQETQYF
TRBJ2-1,TRBV7-9,CASSSSAFSGKGNEQFF
TRBJ2-6,TRBV19,CASARLAASGANVLTF
TRBJ2-5,TRBV10-3,CAISLDDRGSVTQYF
TRBJ1-4,TRBV16,CASSQQDRGRGLFF
TRBJ2-3,TRBV29-1,CSVGDRGPDTQYF
TRBJ2-1,TRBV19,CASSIRQGVLFF
TRBJ1-2,TRBV27,CASSLSGQLAGNYGYTF
TRBJ2-1,TRBV21-1,CASGPRGGEQFF
TRBJ2-7,TRBV5-1,CASSWTGGPYEQYF
TRBJ2-3,TRBV28,CASSLGGTSARTDTQYF
TRBJ2-2,TRBV4-1,CASSHAPGTGELFF
TRBJ1-3,TRBV28,CASSFTASGNTIYF
TRBJ2-7,TRBV20-1,CSASFPGTRVSEQYF
TRBJ2-3,TRBV30,CAWSGGGAGTDTQYF
TRBJ1-2,TRBV4-2,CASSQPRTRVSGYTF
TRBJ2-1,TRBV30,CAWNPTGGYNNEQFF
TRBJ1-5,TRBV14,CASSHYRGQQPQHF
TRBJ2-3,TRBV5-1,CASSFSGTSGSVDTQYF
TRBJ1-1,TRBV28,CASSSTAGRGNTEAFF
TRBJ2-7,TRBV2,CASSEVRGHNEQYF
TRBJ2-5,TRBV7-6,CASSISRDRTGETQYF
TRBJ2-3,TRBV11-2,CASSPRGGSERYDTQYF
TRBJ2-3,TRBV12-3/TRBV12-4,CASSLILATQYF
TRBJ1-3,TRBV27,CASSPQTPSPTGNTIYF
TRBJ1-1,TRBV27,CASSFRGMNTEAFF
TRBJ1-5,TRBV5-1,CASSLGESGQPQHF
TRBJ2-1,TRBV28,CASSRQGQGEQFF
TRBJ1-4,TRBV28,CASSRDRGGEKLFF
TRBJ2-7,TRBV19,CASSILPGQGRYEQYF
TRBJ1-2,TRBV30,CAWSPRRGDGYTF
TRBJ2-2,TRBV7-3,CASSDSANTGELFF
TRBJ1-1,TRBV5-8,CASSLYRGNTEAFF
TRBJ2-7,TRBV7-9,CASSPLYEQYF
TRBJ1-3,TRBV5-4,CASSFDWNSGNTIYF
TRBJ2-1,TRBV6-2/TRBV6-3,CASSLAGAPYNEQFF
TRBJ2-7,TRBV19,CASDPGQGGGKQYF
TRBJ1-5,TRBV6-5,CASRGRLNQPQHF